The entry below gives a single TCR beta chain sequence along with its context. Its target is unknown. Data came from immunoSEQ multiplex PCR; TCRdb stores just in-frame clones and leaves some out. In the table there are 120,000 or so clones, 80% to 95% of which are singletons. Trimming cost V 3 bases and J 4 bases, with 2 bases left between them. The CDR3 extends over 11 amino acids. Germline CDR1 is SGHTA and CDR2 is FQGTGA. The sample originates from a study of T cell responses to AZD1222 COVID-19 vaccine. Study-wide points: Females made up more of the donors, who were largely white British, and clonal diversity may have come out too low.

This clonotype originated in an adult in good health. This chain links TRBV7-3 with TRBJ2-3, with D hard to call. The material was peripheral blood, obtained on day 0 of AZD1222 vaccination. The CDR3, as DNA: TGTGCCAGCAGCTTGTCAGATACGCAGTATTTT. It is translated as CASSLSDTQYF.